This passage covers 15 T cell receptor beta chains from one sample sequenced in a study of control samples from healthy donors and cancer patients. The repertoire was sequenced with immunoSEQ multiplex PCR; TCRdb's copy has only in-frame clones and lacks some. The sample holds 100,000 or so clones; more than 75% are singletons and the top ten take over 7.5%. Sequencing was done on a sample of blood. These receptors all stem from a woman aged 60-75 years in good health.

V is TRBV12-5 and J is TRBJ2-7; TRBD2 matches at 7 bases. The germline gives CDR1 LGHNT, CDR2 FRNRAP. V was clipped by 1 base and J by 6 bases; unmatched bases: 6. The CDR3 consists of 14 residues. The CDR3 coding sequence is TGTGCTAGTGGTTTGGGACTAGCTCTTGGCGAGCAGTACTTC. Protein sequence: CASGLGLALGEQYF.

This clone has more than one count but fewer than ten. The rearrangement links TRBV6-5 to TRBJ1-3; D is perhaps TRBD1 (5 bases). Per the germline V gene, CDR1 is MNHEY and CDR2 is SVGAGI. CDR3 length: 15 residues. Trimming removed 2 bases from V and 4 bases from J, with 12 bases in between. The CDR3 DNA follows: TGTGCCAGCAGTTACCAGGGACGGTCCGGAAACACCATATATTTT. As protein: CASSYQGRSGNTIYF.

The chain couples TRBV7-2 to TRBJ1-6, with 7 bases that match TRBD1. V gave up 5 bases and J gave up 2 bases; unmatched junction bases: 6. This CDR3 spans 16 amino acids. CDR1 and CDR2 (germline): SGHTA, FQGNSA. CDR3 residues: CASSPPDRAYNSPLHF. CDR3 sequence (DNA): TGTGCCAGCAGCCCTCCTGACAGGGCCTATAATTCACCCCTCCACTTT.

This clone showed up just a few times. The rearrangement links TRBV6-1 to TRBJ1-5; no definite D call. Trimming removed 1 base at V and 11 bases at J, with 6 bases between. The CDR3 loop spans 11 amino acids. Germline lookup yields CDR1 MNHNS and CDR2 SASEGT. In DNA, the CDR3 is TGTGCCAGCAGTGAAGTGGAGGCCCAGCATTTT. As protein: CASSEVEAQHF.

V is TRBV5-1 and J is TRBJ2-7, with 15 bases identical to TRBD2. The CDR3 loop spans 17 amino acids. CDR1 and CDR2 (germline): SGHRS, YFSETQ. Trimming cost V 4 bases and J 6 bases; bases outside gene matches: 11. CDR3 protein: CASSTGTSGRTTGEQYF. The CDR3 bases are TGCGCCAGCAGCACCGGGACTAGCGGGAGGACAACCGGCGAGCAGTACTTC.

Only a few counts were recorded for this clone. The chain recombines TRBV29-1 with TRBJ2-7; maybe TRBD1 (6 bases). Germline CDR1 is SQVTM and CDR2 is ANQGSEA. V was trimmed by 1 base and J by 3 bases, leaving 10 bases between them. This CDR3 contains 13 residues. CDR3 region: CSVEGDTNYEQYF. DNA of the CDR3: TGCAGCGTTGAAGGGGACACTAACTACGAGCAGTACTTC.

This chain's CDR3 is CASSIDPAGDCYGYTF. The CDR3 bases are TGTGCCAGTAGTATTGATCCGGCAGGGGATTGCTATGGCTACACCTTC. V is TRBV19 and J is TRBJ1-2; D is perhaps TRBD1 (6 bases). CDR3 length: 16 amino acids. Germline V lookup: CDR1 LNHDA, CDR2 SQIVND (reference sequence). V was cut by 3 bases and J by 4 bases, with 18 bases left in between.

This chain links TRBV9 with TRBJ2-3, with 7 bases aligning to TRBD2. Trimming removed 0 bases from V and 1 base from J; junction bases left unmatched: 5. Germline assignment: CDR1 SGDLS and CDR2 YYNGEE. The CDR3 covers 16 residues. The DNA for the CDR3 is TGTGCCAGCAGCGTAGTTCTCCGGGGGGGCACAGATACGCAGTATTTT. Translation gives CASSVVLRGGTDTQYF.

The chain couples TRBV11-2 to TRBJ1-4; 8 bases map to TRBD1. This CDR3 region has 14 residues. V was pared by 5 bases and J by 11 bases, with 10 bases of the junction left unmatched. Germline V gene sequence: CDR1 SGHAT, CDR2 FQNNGV. The CDR3 region is CASSLGQGPWKLFF. The DNA for the CDR3 is TGTGCCAGCAGCCTCGGACAGGGACCATGGAAACTGTTTTTT.

This chain links TRBV7-2 with TRBJ2-4, with TRBD1 identical over 7 bases. The CDR3 extends over 14 amino acids. Germline loops: CDR1 SGHTA, CDR2 FQGNSA. J was trimmed by 3 bases and V by 5 bases; bases with no gene match: 4. The CDR3 region is CASSARDSKNIQYF. CDR3 DNA sequence: TGTGCCAGCAGCGCCCGGGACAGCAAAAACATTCAGTACTTC.

The rearrangement uses TRBV10-3 and TRBJ2-7, with D perhaps matching TRBD1 or TRBD2 (6 bases each). Germline V gene sequence: CDR1 ENHRY, CDR2 SYGVKD. Trimming took off 4 bases at V and 6 bases at J, with 13 bases between the two ends. The CDR3 extends over 13 amino acids. CDR3 nucleotide sequence: TGTGCCATCAGTGCGGGGGCGTCAGGCGAGCAGTACTTC. Encoded protein: CAISAGASGEQYF.

The chain links TRBV7-8 to TRBJ1-2; TRBD1 matches at 7 bases. The CDR3 consists of 15 residues. The V segment lost 1 base and the J segment 5 bases; nucleotides outside the gene matches: 7. Germline-derived CDR1 and CDR2 are SGHVS and FQNEAQ. The CDR3 DNA is TGTGCCAGCAGCTTAGGGCAGTCCAGGGGGTATGGCTACACCTTC. Its translation is CASSLGQSRGYGYTF.

V and J are TRBV6-2 or TRBV6-3 and TRBJ1-1; D remains ambiguous. Trimming shortened V by 2 bases and J by 0 bases, and 7 bases separated the two germline ends. Germline CDR1 reads MNHEY; CDR2 reads SVGEGT. The CDR3 totals 14 residues. CDR3: CASSYEYMNTEAFF. For the CDR3, the DNA is TGTGCCAGCAGTTACGAGTATATGAACACTGAAGCTTTCTTT.

V is TRBV14 and J is TRBJ2-2; tentatively, D is TRBD1 (5 bases). The CDR3 consists of 16 residues. Trimming took off 0 bases at V and 4 bases at J, with 12 bases between the two ends. Germline-derived CDR1 and CDR2 are SGHDN and FVKESK. The CDR3 nucleotides read TGTGCCAGCAGCCAAGATCGACAGACCGCCACCGGGGAGCTGTTTTTT. Translation: CASSQDRQTATGELFF.

This clone was seen a few times. The chain couples TRBV10-1 to TRBJ2-1, with TRBD2 matching 9 bases. Germline V lookup: CDR1 WNHNN, CDR2 SYGVQD (reference sequence). Losses at the gene ends were 6 bases for V and 7 bases for J; bases not matched to a gene: 4. The CDR3 spans 13 residues. CDR3 in DNA: TGCGCCAGCAGGGGTAGCGGGAGTAATGAGCAGTTCTTC. Residues: CASRGSGSNEQFF.